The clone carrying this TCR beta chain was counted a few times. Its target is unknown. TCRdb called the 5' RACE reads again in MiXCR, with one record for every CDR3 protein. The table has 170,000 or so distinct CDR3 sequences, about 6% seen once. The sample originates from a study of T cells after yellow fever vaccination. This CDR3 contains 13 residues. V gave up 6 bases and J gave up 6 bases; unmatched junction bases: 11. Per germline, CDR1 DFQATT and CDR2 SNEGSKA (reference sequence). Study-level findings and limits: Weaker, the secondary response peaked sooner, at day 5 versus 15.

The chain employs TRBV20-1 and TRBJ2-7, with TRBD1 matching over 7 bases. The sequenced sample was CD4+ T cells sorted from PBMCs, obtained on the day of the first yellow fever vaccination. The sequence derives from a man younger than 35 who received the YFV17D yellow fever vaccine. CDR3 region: CSAPRQGLVEQYV. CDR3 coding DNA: TGCAGTGCCCCGAGACAGGGTCTCGTCGAGCAGTACGTC.